Each of the 6 T cell receptor beta chains below was sequenced from the same sample in a study of T cells in Graves' hyperthyroidism and ophthalmopathy. TCR beta CDR3 sequences were amplified from RNA transcripts. Carried out on the TCR CDR3, a first-round RT-PCR used the HTBI primer set. TCRdb ran MiXCR on the multiplex PCR reads and lists one entry per CDR3 protein. The table includes around 440,000 distinct CDR3 sequences, approximately 15% detected once. The sample comprised blood. The receptors were sampled from a woman younger than 30 with Graves' hyperthyroidism.

This clonotype was picked up a small number of times. The chain carries TRBV7-8 and TRBJ1-4; 7 bases agree with TRBD1. Trimming at V came to 5 bases and at J to 13 bases, leaving 13 bases not matched to a gene. CDR1 SGHVS and CDR2 FQNEAQ come from the germline V gene. The CDR3 loop spans 14 amino acids. For the CDR3, the DNA is TGTGCCAGCAGCAGGGGACAGCCACATCTACCACTGTTTTTT. The encoded protein is CASSRGQPHLPLFF. Full variable domain (outside the CDR3, taken from reference TRBV7-8 and TRBJ1-4): GAGVSQSPRYKVAKRGQDVALRCDPISGHVSLFWYQQALGQGPEFLTYFQNEAQLDKSGLPSDRFFAERPEGSVSTLKIQRTQQEDSAVYLCASSRGQPHLPLFFGSGTQLSVL.

This clonotype has ten or more counts. The chain couples TRBV12-3 or TRBV12-4 to TRBJ2-1; D is perhaps TRBD1 (6 bases). Trimming removed 7 bases at V and 6 bases at J, with 16 bases between. This CDR3 region has 14 residues. The CDR3 loop is CASTADSALNEQFF. Written as DNA, the CDR3 is TGTGCCAGCACCGCGGACAGTGCGCTCAATGAGCAGTTCTTC.

This clonotype was seen a handful of times. The chain is built from TRBV6-4 and TRBJ1-2, with D maybe TRBD1 (5 bases). Trimming removed 4 bases from V and 8 bases from J, with 14 bases in between. Germline V gene sequence: CDR1 MRHNA, CDR2 SNTAGT. The CDR3 loop spans 13 amino acids. This chain's CDR3 is CASSASGQVGYTF. The CDR3 nucleotides are TGTGCCAGCAGTGCGTCGGGGCAGGTCGGCTACACCTTC.

The chain uses TRBV19 and TRBJ1-5; D is ambiguous. The germline V and J ends were trimmed by 3 bases and 6 bases, with 9 bases remaining between them. In germline, CDR1 is LNHDA, CDR2 SQIVND (reference sequence). The CDR3 loop spans 13 amino acids. The CDR3 loop reads CASSISGPQPQHF. The CDR3 nucleotides are TGTGCCAGTAGTATTTCCGGGCCTCAGCCCCAGCATTTT.

This clonotype was observed at least ten times. The chain has TRBV7-9 and TRBJ1-6, with D maybe TRBD1 (6 bases). This CDR3 is 18 amino acids long. CDR1 and CDR2 (germline): SEHNR, FQNEAQ (reference sequence). Trimming stripped 2 bases from V and 9 bases from J, with 23 bases between. CDR3 in amino acids: CASSLKGIGGSSISPLHF. The CDR3 bases are TGTGCCAGCAGCTTAAAGGGAATCGGGGGCTCTTCGATTTCACCCCTCCACTTT.

This clonotype showed up just a few times. The CDR3 DNA reads TGTGCCAGCAGCGTCGATCGAAACTATGGCTACACCTTC. Amino acids: CASSVDRNYGYTF. The V gene is TRBV9, the J gene TRBJ1-2, with D uncertain. With 2 bases removed from V and 2 bases from J, the gap between germline ends came to 7 bases. The germline V gene encodes CDR1 SGDLS and CDR2 YYNGEE. The CDR3 is 13 amino acids.